The 27 T cell receptor beta chains presented below share a single source sample, sequenced in a study of blood T cells in healthy people across ages. A second PCR of 7 to 11 cycles used a sample-barcoded 5' primer and a J-beta primer mix. TCRdb passed the 5' RACE reads through MiXCR, listing each CDR3 protein once. This table has roughly 650,000 distinct CDR3 sequences, about 30% appearing once. Specimen: blood. These receptors all come from an elderly woman in good health.

V usage is TRBV2 and J usage is TRBJ2-3, with D perhaps matching TRBD2 (7 bases). The V gene's germline CDR1 is SNHLY and CDR2 FYNNEI. The CDR3 loop spans 13 amino acids. V was pared by 1 base and J by 11 bases, with 13 bases between. The DNA of the CDR3 is TGTGCCAGCAGTGAAGGGAGGGGGGGGGTGCAGTATTTT. Translating gives CASSEGRGGVQYF.

This clonotype was observed at least ten times. This chain uses TRBV4-3 with TRBJ2-7, with D tentatively TRBD1 (6 bases). The CDR3 has 13 residues. CDR1 LGHNA and CDR2 YSLEER come from the germline V gene. V gave up 1 base and J gave up 4 bases, with 8 bases separating them. CDR3 loop: CASSQGTEYEQYF. Written as DNA, the CDR3 is TGCGCCAGCAGCCAAGGGACAGAGTACGAGCAGTACTTC.

This sequence joins TRBV28 and TRBJ2-1; maybe TRBD2 (6 bases). The end of the DNA is better explained by TRBJ2-7, so the J call may be wrong. Germline CDR1 and CDR2: MDHEN and SYDVKM. The CDR3 covers 11 residues. The CDR3 here is CASGGWYEQYF. Here the CDR3 DNA reads TGTGCCAGCGGGGGGTGGTACGAGCAGTACTTC.

This clonotype was seen only a few times. The CDR3 sequence: CASSRGGLLAKNIQYF. The CDR3 DNA reads TGTGCCAGCAGCCGAGGAGGTCTGCTAGCCAAAAACATTCAGTACTTC. This sequence joins TRBV13 and TRBJ2-4, with D maybe TRBD2 (5 bases). This CDR3 spans 16 amino acids. Germline assignment: CDR1 PRHDT and CDR2 FYEKMQ (reference sequence). Trimming removed 5 bases from V and 0 bases from J, with 14 bases in between.

As for this clonotype: A much more abundant neighbour one base away suggests this may be a read error. The rearrangement uses TRBV12-3 or TRBV12-4 and TRBJ1-2; D ambiguous. The CDR3 length is 12 residues. Trimming left V 5 bases short and J 7 bases short, with 11 bases between. The CDR3 nucleotides are TGTGCCAGCAGTCCCCCTTGGCGTGGCTACACCTTC. Encoded protein: CASSPPWRGYTF.

This clonotype was seen repeatedly, ten times or more. The chain joins TRBV20-1 to TRBJ1-4; a weak D match, TRBD1 (6 bases). In germline, CDR1 is DFQATT, CDR2 SNEGSKA (reference sequence). The CDR3 covers 13 residues. V lost 1 base to trimming and J lost 7 bases, with 10 bases between them. The CDR3, as DNA: TGCAGTGCTAGAGGGGGGCTCGGTGAAAAACTGTTTTTT. This codes for CSARGGLGEKLFF.

This clonotype was detected many times. This chain connects TRBV7-9 to TRBJ2-3; 11 nucleotides match TRBD2. V lost 5 bases and J lost 0; bases outside the gene matches: 7. The CDR3 has 17 residues. CDR1 and CDR2 (germline): SEHNR, FQNEAQ (reference sequence). The CDR3 DNA reads as TGTGCCAGCAGCCTTAGCGGGGGGGGACGGAGCACAGATACGCAGTATTTT. This sequence encodes CASSLSGGGRSTDTQYF. Full variable domain (remainder filled in from reference TRBV7-9 and TRBJ2-3): DTGVSQNPRHKITKRGQNVTFRCDPISEHNRLYWYRQTLGQGPEFLTYFQNEAQLEKSRLLSDRFSAERPKGSFSTLEIQRTEQGDSAMYLCASSLSGGGRSTDTQYFGPGTRLTVL.

Of note for this clonotype: This may come from a read error, since a much larger clone is one base off. The CDR3 spells CAGSSLRQGQPQHF. CDR3 nucleotides: TGTGCCGGCAGTTCCCTCCGTCAGGGACAGCCCCAGCATTTT. V and J are TRBV12-3 or TRBV12-4 and TRBJ1-5, with D perhaps matching TRBD1 (5 bases). CDR3 length: 14 residues.

This clonotype was recorded many times. The chain links TRBV11-2 to TRBJ2-5; 8 bases fit TRBD1. After removal of 5 bases from V and 5 bases from J, the junction contained 7 bases not matched to a gene. Germline values: CDR1 SGHAT, CDR2 FQNNGV. CDR3 length equals 14 residues. As DNA, the CDR3 is TGTGCCAGCAGCAAGACAGGGGTCGGGGAGACCCAGTACTTC. It specifies CASSKTGVGETQYF.

This clonotype came up many times. The rearrangement joins TRBV9 to TRBJ2-3; 13 bases match TRBD2. The CDR3 runs 17 residues. Germline values: CDR1 SGDLS, CDR2 YYNGEE. Germline trimming cut 2 bases from V and 0 bases from J; bases unmatched to any gene: 3. The CDR3 loop reads CASSVMGLAGSTDTQYF. The CDR3 bases are TGTGCCAGCAGCGTTATGGGACTAGCGGGGAGCACAGATACGCAGTATTTT.

This clonotype was recorded many times. The chain links TRBV11-2 to TRBJ1-2; weak D call: TRBD1 (5 bases). The CDR3 has 15 residues. Looked up from germline, CDR1 is SGHAT and CDR2 is FQNNGV. V lost 5 bases, J lost 7 bases, and 20 bases lay in between. The CDR3 nucleotides are TGTGCCAGCAGCCCCTACTCCGGAGGGGAGGGTGGCTACACCTTC. Translated: CASSPYSGGEGGYTF.

The gene calls are TRBV27 and TRBJ2-4, with 10 bases that match TRBD2. The closer fit of TRBJ2-7 to the DNA end suggests the J call may be wrong. Germline V lookup: CDR1 MNHEY, CDR2 SMNVEV (reference sequence). The CDR3 has 15 residues. The CDR3 is CASSVWSGGASEQYF. CDR3 bases: TGTGCCAGCAGTGTGTGGAGCGGGGGGGCCTCCGAGCAGTACTTC.

The gene calls are TRBV6-1 and TRBJ1-4; tentative D call: TRBD1 (6 bases). Germline CDR1 MNHNS, CDR2 SASEGT. The V end lost 5 bases, the J end lost 7 bases, and 14 bases lay between the germline ends. CDR3 length: 14 residues. CDR3 bases: TGTGCCAGCAGTCCACAGGGCTTTGGTGAAAAACTGTTTTTT. This encodes CASSPQGFGEKLFF.

This clonotype showed up many times. The chain carries TRBV7-2 and TRBJ2-1; 7 positions match TRBD2. V trimming: 5 bases; J trimming: 0 bases; junction bases outside the gene matches: 4. The CDR3 runs to 15 residues. Germline V gene data show CDR1 as SGHTA and CDR2 as FQGNSA. CDR3 sequence: CASSESGVSYNEQFF. CDR3 bases: TGTGCCAGCAGCGAGAGCGGGGTCTCCTACAATGAGCAGTTCTTC.

This clonotype was seen many times. The chain uses TRBV3-1 and TRBJ1-2; D uncertain. The CDR3 contains 12 residues. Trimming took 4 bases from V and 9 from J, leaving 12 bases between them. The V gene's germline CDR1 is LGHDT and CDR2 YNNKEL (reference sequence). The CDR3 nucleotides are TGTGCCAGCAGCCTCCTACAGAGAAGCTACACCTTC. Amino acid sequence: CASSLLQRSYTF.

With regard to this clonotype: This may come from a read error, since a much larger clone is one base off. The chain has TRBV3-1 and TRBJ2-5; the match to TRBD2 covers 11 bases. The CDR3 has 18 amino acids. The germline CDR1 and CDR2 sequences are LGHDT and YNNKEL (reference sequence). As DNA, the CDR3 is TGTGCCAGCAGAAGTAGCGGGGGGGGCCTGAAACCGTCAGAGGCCCAGTACTTC. Translating gives CASRSSGGGLKPSEAQYF.

Written as DNA, the CDR3 is TGTGCCAGCAGTTACTCGATGGGGAACACTGAAGCTTTCTTT. This codes for CASSYSMGNTEAFF. This sequence joins TRBV6-5 and TRBJ1-1; D is unresolved. This CDR3 spans 14 amino acids. Germline V gives CDR1 MNHEY, CDR2 SVGAGI. V gave up 0 bases and J gave up 1 base, with 6 bases separating them.

The V call is TRBV30, the J call TRBJ1-2; unclear D gene. V dropped 4 bases and J dropped 2 bases, with 8 bases sitting between them. The CDR3 extends over 12 amino acids. Germline lookup yields CDR1 GTSNPN and CDR2 SVGIG (reference sequence). CDR3: CAWMQANYGYTF. In DNA form, the CDR3 reads TGTGCCTGGATGCAGGCAAACTATGGCTACACCTTC.

In its sample, this clonotype was seen once. V is TRBV20-1 and J is TRBJ1-4; weak D call: TRBD1 (6 bases). This CDR3 is built from 13 residues. Trimming removed 5 bases at V and 3 bases at J, with 10 bases between. CDR1 is DFQATT and CDR2 is SNEGSKA in the germline V gene (reference sequence). The CDR3 nucleotides read TGCAGTGCTCCAGGGGTTTCTAATGAAAAACTGTTTTTT. Its protein product is CSAPGVSNEKLFF.

This clonotype has a handful of counts. The V call is TRBV11-2, the J call TRBJ1-5; TRBD1 is a possible D gene (6 bases). Trimming pared 5 bases from V and 2 bases from J, leaving 19 bases between. CDR3 size: 17 residues. Germline CDR1 and CDR2: SGHAT and FQNNGV. CDR3 bases: TGTGCCAGCAGCCCAAACGTCGGGGGGCGCGGCAATCAGCCCCAGCATTTT. Its protein is CASSPNVGGRGNQPQHF. The whole variable domain, filled in from reference TRBV11-2 and TRBJ1-5, reads EAGVAQSPRYKIIEKRQSVAFWCNPISGHATLYWYQQILGQGPKLLIQFQNNGVVDDSQLPKDRFSAERLKGVDSTLKIQPAKLEDSAVYLCASSPNVGGRGNQPQHFGDGTRLSIL.

On this clonotype itself: A much bigger clone sits one base away, suggesting this may be a read error. The V gene is TRBV11-2, the J gene TRBJ2-7; D not resolved. V was clipped by 2 bases and J by 7 bases, with 18 bases between them. CDR1 and CDR2 (germline): SGHAT, FQNNGV. The CDR3 is 15 residues long. The CDR3 nucleotides read TGTGCCAGCAGCTTACAGGCCCTTTCCTACAATGAGCAGTACTTC. Translating gives CASSLQALSYNEQYF.

This rearrangement joins TRBV30 to TRBJ1-1, with D possibly being TRBD1 (6 bases). V lost 3 bases to trimming and J lost 2 bases, with 7 bases between them. Germline assignment: CDR1 GTSNPN and CDR2 SVGIG (reference sequence). The CDR3 loop spans 12 amino acids. CDR3 nucleotides: TGTGCCTGGAGACAGGGCAACACTGAAGCTTTCTTT. It translates to CAWRQGNTEAFF.

The chain carries TRBV6-5 and TRBJ1-5; 8 bases match TRBD1. In germline, CDR1 is MNHEY, CDR2 SVGAGI. The trim removed 5 bases at V and 6 bases at J, leaving 6 bases unmatched. The CDR3 runs 14 residues. For the CDR3, the DNA is TGTGCCAGCAGTGATTATCAGGGGGCTCAGCCCCAGCATTTT. Protein: CASSDYQGAQPQHF.

For this clonotype: A much larger clone is a single base away; this may be a read error. The chain carries TRBV5-1 and TRBJ2-1; D might be TRBD2 (6 bases). Deletions cut 4 bases from V and 6 bases from J, with 17 bases between. CDR3 length: 15 residues. Germline CDR1 SGHRS, CDR2 YFSETQ. CDR3 sequence (DNA): TGCGCCAGCAGCGTGGATGCGGGGAGCCCCAATGAGCAGTTCTTC. As protein: CASSVDAGSPNEQFF.

The chain is built from TRBV6-6 and TRBJ1-5; TRBD1 agrees at 9 bases. The trim removed 4 bases at V and 4 bases at J, leaving 2 bases unmatched. The length of the CDR3 is 14 residues. Germline V gene sequence: CDR1 MNHNY, CDR2 SVGAGI (reference sequence). For the CDR3, the DNA is TGTGCCAGCAGTTGGGGGACAGGGAATCAGCCCCAGCATTTT. It translates to CASSWGTGNQPQHF.

This clonotype was counted ten times or more. V gene TRBV10-3 combines with J gene TRBJ2-5, with 7 bases aligning to TRBD1. Per the germline V gene, CDR1 is ENHRY and CDR2 is SYGVKD. Trimming took 4 bases from V and 0 from J; bases not matched to a gene: 2. The CDR3 length is 14 residues. The CDR3 DNA is TGTGCCATCAGTGCCGGGACAGACCAAGAGACCCAGTACTTC. Residues: CAISAGTDQETQYF.

This clonotype was recorded at least ten times. The chain recombines TRBV20-1 with TRBJ2-7, with D possibly TRBD2 on 7 matching bases. With 6 bases removed from V and 5 bases from J, the gap between germline ends came to 20 bases. The CDR3 extends over 14 amino acids. The germline CDR1 and CDR2 sequences are DFQATT and SNEGSKA (reference sequence). Written as DNA, the CDR3 is TGCAGTGCCGCTAGGGGGGGGGCGGGCCACGAGCAGTACTTC. Protein: CSAARGGAGHEQYF.